The 26 T cell receptor beta chains below all came from one sample that was sequenced in a study of blood T cell repertoires in COVID-19. The data were produced by immunoSEQ multiplex PCR, yet TCRdb's version contains in-frame clones alone and is incomplete. The table lists a few hundred thousand clones, roughly 88% of them singletons. Sequences were obtained from peripheral blood. The receptors were gathered from a man aged 50-59 years with COVID-19, enrolled during active disease.

The chain links TRBV18 to TRBJ2-7; the match to TRBD2 covers 10 bases. Trimming at V came to 2 bases and at J to 5 bases, leaving 9 bases not matched to a gene. Germline loops: CDR1 KGHSH, CDR2 LQKENI. The length of the CDR3 is 16 residues. CDR3 DNA: TGTGCCAGCTCACCAGGGGCTAGCGGGAGAACCGACGAGCAGTACTTC. Protein product: CASSPGASGRTDEQYF.

The chain combines TRBV4-3 with TRBJ1-5; tentatively, D is TRBD1 (5 bases). CDR1 is LGHNA and CDR2 is YSLEER in the germline V gene. The CDR3 is made up of 15 amino acids. V lost 0 bases to trimming and J lost 5 bases, with 11 bases between them. The CDR3 DNA reads as TGCGCCAGCAGCCAAGATGTACAGACAGATCAGCCCCAGCATTTT. Translation gives CASSQDVQTDQPQHF.

The J gene is TRBJ1-1, the V gene TRBV12-3 or TRBV12-4; D perhaps matches TRBD1 (5 bases). V shed 5 bases and J shed 11 bases, with 15 bases lying between them. CDR3 length equals 12 residues. For the CDR3, the DNA is TGTGCCAGCAGTCAAGCAGGGTCGCGGGCTTTCTTT. It encodes CASSQAGSRAFF.

The rearrangement links TRBV7-9 to TRBJ2-7; D is possibly TRBD1 (5 bases). The CDR3 runs 13 residues. The V end was cut by 1 base, the J end by 3 bases, with 7 bases between. The germline V gene has CDR1 SEHNR and CDR2 FQNEAQ (reference sequence). This CDR3 is CASSLGQYYEQYF. DNA for the CDR3: TGTGCCAGCAGCTTAGGACAGTACTACGAGCAGTACTTC.

The chain uses TRBV29-1 and TRBJ2-3, with D tentatively TRBD1 (7 bases). From germline, CDR1 is SQVTM and CDR2 ANQGSEA. CDR3 length equals 15 residues. V was cut by 3 bases and J by 5 bases, with 18 bases left in between. DNA of the CDR3: TGCAGCGTTGAGGGAGGACAGGCACACGGAGATACGCAGTATTTT. This encodes CSVEGGQAHGDTQYF.

The rearrangement links TRBV7-2 to TRBJ1-2; 9 bases are a match to TRBD1. Germline V gene sequence: CDR1 SGHTA, CDR2 FQGNSA. CDR3 size: 16 residues. The junction had 7 bases not matched to a gene; V was cut back by 1 base and J by 4 bases. The CDR3 coding sequence is TGTGCCAGCAGCTTAGGAGATACACAGGGGGCCTATGGCTACACCTTC. It encodes CASSLGDTQGAYGYTF.

The V gene is TRBV11-2, the J gene TRBJ1-1, with 12 bases lining up with TRBD1. Germline V gene lookup returns CDR1 SGHAT and CDR2 FQNNGV. The CDR3 consists of 16 residues. The trim removed 3 bases at V and 7 bases at J, leaving 9 bases unmatched. The DNA for the CDR3 is TGTGCCAGCAGCTTTGGGACAGGGGGCCTCCTTCATGAAGCTTTCTTT. This translates into CASSFGTGGLLHEAFF.

This chain joins TRBV2 and TRBJ1-2, with 8 bases matching TRBD1. CDR1 SNHLY and CDR2 FYNNEI come from the germline V gene. The CDR3 loop spans 17 amino acids. The V gene end was trimmed by 0 bases and the J gene end by 5 bases; junction bases not matched to a gene: 11. CDR3 protein: CASSEARQGRTFYGYTF. CDR3 DNA: TGTGCCAGCAGTGAAGCTAGACAGGGGCGAACCTTTTATGGCTACACCTTC.

V gene TRBV19 combines with J gene TRBJ2-1, with TRBD2 as a possible D gene (6 bases). V lost 7 bases and J lost 6, with 13 bases in between. CDR1 and CDR2 (germline): LNHDA, SQIVND (reference sequence). CDR3 length: 13 residues. CDR3: CASMEGVGNEQFF. In DNA form, the CDR3 reads TGTGCCAGTATGGAGGGAGTGGGCAATGAGCAGTTCTTC.

The chain is built from TRBV6-5 and TRBJ2-2; D gene uncertain. V lost 8 bases and J 6 bases, leaving 16 bases between the germline ends. In germline, CDR1 is MNHEY, CDR2 SVGAGI. This CDR3 has 14 amino acids. DNA of the CDR3: TGTGCCAGCGGTCCTCAAGGTCGGGCCGGGGAGCTGTTTTTT. This encodes CASGPQGRAGELFF.

This clone has only a few counts. V gene TRBV7-6 combines with J gene TRBJ1-2, with 7 bases fitting TRBD1. After removal of 5 bases from V and 4 bases from J, the junction contained 10 bases not matched to a gene. The CDR3 runs 15 residues. Germline CDR1 reads SGHVS; CDR2 reads FNYEAQ. CDR3 residues: CASSPRTGQSYGYTF. CDR3 DNA: TGTGCCAGCAGCCCCCGGACAGGCCAAAGCTATGGCTACACCTTC.

The count of this clone is one. The junction departs from the called germline gene at one end, perhaps through a read error. J is TRBJ1-2 and V is TRBV7-2, with TRBD1 identical over 7 bases. This CDR3 is 11 amino acids long. Germline CDR1 is SGHTA and CDR2 is FQGNSA. Here the CDR3 DNA reads TGTGCCAGCAGCCCCGGACAGGACCCCTACTTC. Translation: CASSPGQDPYF.

This chain uses TRBV6-1 with TRBJ1-2, with D hard to call. Germline CDR1 and CDR2: MNHNS and SASEGT. Trimming left V 0 bases short and J 1 base short, with 12 bases between. There are 16 residues in the CDR3. CDR3 residues: CASSEALPGFNYGYTF. The CDR3 DNA follows: TGTGCCAGCAGTGAAGCGCTTCCAGGCTTTAACTATGGCTACACCTTC.

The genes are TRBV9 and TRBJ2-5, with 9 bases that match TRBD2. Germline V gene sequence: CDR1 SGDLS, CDR2 YYNGEE. The CDR3 extends over 13 amino acids. V lost 7 bases and J lost 4; bases outside the gene matches: 5. The CDR3 DNA is TGTGCCAGCGAAGCGGGAGGTGGAGAGACCCAGTACTTC. This encodes CASEAGGGETQYF. Filled out from reference TRBV9 and TRBJ2-5, the complete variable domain reads DSGVTQTPKHLITATGQRVTLRCSPRSGDLSVYWYQQSLDQGLQFLIQYYNGEERAKGNILERFSAQQFPDLHSELNLSSLELGDSALYFCASEAGGGETQYFGPGTRLLVL.

The chain uses TRBV28 and TRBJ1-3; 11 nucleotides align to TRBD1. The V and J ends lost 4 bases and 0 bases, in that order; junction bases with no gene match: 11. The CDR3 is made up of 19 amino acids. Per germline, CDR1 MDHEN and CDR2 SYDVKM. In DNA form, the CDR3 reads TGTGCCAGCAGTTCCGGGACAGGGGGGTGGATCTCCTCTGGAAACACCATATATTTT. Amino acid sequence: CASSSGTGGWISSGNTIYF. Complete variable domain (other parts from reference TRBV28 and TRBJ1-3): DVKVTQSSRYLVKRTGEKVFLECVQDMDHENMFWYRQDPGLGLRLIYFSYDVKMKEKGDIPEGYSVSREKKERFSLILESASTNQTSMYLCASSSGTGGWISSGNTIYFGEGSWLTVV.

This sequence joins TRBV11-2 and TRBJ2-5; 7 nucleotides agree with TRBD1. Unmatched junction bases numbered 17, after V lost 6 bases and J lost 1 base. The CDR3 is 18 amino acids. CDR1 and CDR2 from the germline V gene are SGHAT and FQNNGV. The CDR3 nucleotides read TGTGCCAGCAGGATGGGACAGCTTCAAAGATTAAGCCAAGAGACCCAGTACTTC. Protein product: CASRMGQLQRLSQETQYF.

This chain joins TRBV7-9 and TRBJ2-2; D is possibly TRBD2 (6 bases). The V end lost 1 base, the J end lost 4 bases, and 10 bases lay between the germline ends. Germline CDR1 and CDR2: SEHNR and FQNEAQ (reference sequence). This CDR3 is 15 amino acids long. The CDR3 sequence: CASSLDLAPTGELFF. The CDR3 region has the DNA TGTGCCAGCAGCTTAGATCTAGCGCCCACCGGGGAGCTGTTTTTT.

The chain employs TRBV5-5 and TRBJ2-2, with TRBD2 matching 12 bases. CDR1 and CDR2 (germline): SGHKS, YYEKEE (reference sequence). The trim removed 0 bases at V and 5 bases at J, leaving 5 bases unmatched. The CDR3 length is 17 residues. The CDR3 loop is CASSLGTSGIRTGELFF. The CDR3 DNA sequence: TGTGCCAGCAGCTTGGGGACTAGCGGGATTCGAACCGGGGAGCTGTTTTTT.

CDR3 loop: CASSTYHRGAGSGEQYF. CDR3 DNA sequence: TGTGCCAGTAGTACCTACCACCGAGGGGCCGGTAGCGGCGAGCAGTACTTC. V gene TRBV19 combines with J gene TRBJ2-7, with TRBD2 as a possible D gene (6 bases). This CDR3 comprises 17 residues. Trimming pared 4 bases from V and 6 bases from J, leaving 25 bases between. Germline CDR1 is LNHDA and CDR2 is SQIVND (reference sequence).

The chain combines TRBV18 with TRBJ2-1; D gene unclear. Trimming cost V 3 bases and J 0 bases, with 12 bases left between them. The CDR3 totals 16 residues. CDR1 is KGHSH and CDR2 is LQKENI in the germline V gene. The CDR3 DNA is TGTGCCAGCTCACCGCCCGCCGGTGGCTCCTACAATGAGCAGTTCTTC. Protein product: CASSPPAGGSYNEQFF.

The rearrangement links TRBV12-5 to TRBJ1-5; 7 bases line up with TRBD1. V was pared by 1 base and J by 1 base, with 1 base of the junction left unmatched. Germline V gene lookup returns CDR1 LGHNT and CDR2 FRNRAP. The CDR3 loop spans 15 amino acids. CDR3: CASGLARGSNQPQHF. CDR3 sequence (DNA): TGTGCTAGTGGTTTGGCCAGGGGGAGCAATCAGCCCCAGCATTTT.

V gene TRBV9 combines with J gene TRBJ2-7; 10 nucleotides line up with TRBD2. Germline assignment: CDR1 SGDLS and CDR2 YYNGEE. Trimming at V came to 4 bases and at J to 4 bases, leaving 14 bases not matched to a gene. The CDR3 loop spans 17 amino acids. CDR3 protein: CASSPSALIAGGYEQYF. CDR3 coding DNA: TGTGCCAGCAGCCCCTCCGCCCTTATAGCGGGAGGATACGAGCAGTACTTC.

This clone was recorded only once. The rearrangement uses TRBV19 and TRBJ1-4, with TRBD1 as a possible D gene (5 bases). CDR1 LNHDA and CDR2 SQIVND come from the germline V gene (reference sequence). V dropped 4 bases and J dropped 8 bases, with 14 bases sitting between them. The CDR3 length is 14 residues. CDR3 in amino acids: CASSTSGRLEKLFF. CDR3 sequence (DNA): TGTGCCAGTAGTACCTCAGGGCGACTGGAAAAACTGTTTTTT.

V is TRBV10-3 and J is TRBJ2-5; the D gene is possibly TRBD1 (5 bases). The CDR3 contains 15 residues. Germline CDR1 ENHRY, CDR2 SYGVKD. V lost 10 bases to trimming and J lost 0 bases, with 18 bases between them. The CDR3 DNA follows: TGTGCCACCCAATCAGGGCGAGGCAACCAAGAGACCCAGTACTTC. Translated, it gives CATQSGRGNQETQYF.

The rearrangement joins TRBV7-9 to TRBJ2-5; the match to TRBD1 covers 7 bases. CDR1 and CDR2 (germline): SEHNR, FQNEAQ (reference sequence). The V segment lost 5 bases and the J segment 1 base; nucleotides outside the gene matches: 7. This CDR3 comprises 15 residues. Here the CDR3 DNA reads TGTGCCAGCAGCCCCAGAGGGACAGTCCAAGAGACCCAGTACTTC. As protein: CASSPRGTVQETQYF.

The chain recombines TRBV30 with TRBJ2-3; perhaps TRBD2 as D (7 bases). Trimming cost V 0 bases and J 4 bases, with 14 bases left between them. The germline V gene encodes CDR1 GTSNPN and CDR2 SVGIG (reference sequence). The length of the CDR3 is 15 residues. The CDR3 spells CAWSVGGGAPDTQYF. The CDR3 bases are TGTGCCTGGAGTGTGGGTGGGGGGGCCCCAGATACGCAGTATTTT.